This T cell receptor beta chain emerged from a study of T cell responses to AZD1222 COVID-19 vaccine. Study-wide results and caveats: Only a handful of AZD1222 recipients, several in all, had baseline seropositivity. Spike as a whole was targeted by vaccine-associated CD4 TCRs, dominant at 160-218 and 743-854. White British people made up most donors, females outnumbered males, and clonal diversity was possibly underestimated.

Germline loops: CDR1 GTSNPN, CDR2 SVGIG (reference sequence). This CDR3 region has 16 residues. The V segment lost 3 bases and the J segment 5 bases; nucleotides outside the gene matches: 10. Comments on this clone: Its antigen is unidentified.

TCRdb's copy holds only in-frame clones and misses some; the assay was immunoSEQ multiplex PCR. This sample has 150,000 to 200,000 clones, with 92% found just once. The chain joins TRBV30 to TRBJ1-1, with TRBD1 identical over 12 bases. Sequencing was performed on peripheral blood, taken 28 days after the second AZD1222 dose. The sequence was obtained from an adult who received the AZD1222 COVID-19 vaccine. CDR3 amino acids: CAWSAGTGGSVTEAFF. The CDR3 DNA follows: TGTGCCTGGAGCGCCGGGACAGGGGGCTCGGTAACTGAAGCTTTCTTT.